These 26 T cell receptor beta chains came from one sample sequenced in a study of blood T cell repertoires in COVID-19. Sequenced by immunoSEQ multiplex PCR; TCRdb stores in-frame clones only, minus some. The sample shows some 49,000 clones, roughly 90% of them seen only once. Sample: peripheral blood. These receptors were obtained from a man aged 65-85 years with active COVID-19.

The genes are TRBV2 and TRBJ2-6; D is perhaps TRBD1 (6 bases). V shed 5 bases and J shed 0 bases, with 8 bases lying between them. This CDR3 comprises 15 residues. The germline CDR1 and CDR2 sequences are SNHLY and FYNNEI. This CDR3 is CASSPDSSGANVLTF. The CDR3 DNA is TGTGCCAGCAGTCCGGACAGCTCTGGGGCCAACGTCCTGACTTTC. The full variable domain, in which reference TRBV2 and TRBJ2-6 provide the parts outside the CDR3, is EPEVTQTPSHQVTQMGQEVILRCVPISNHLYFYWYRQILGQKVEFLVSFYNNEISEKSEIFDDQFSVERPDGSNFTLKIRSTKLEDSAMYFCASSPDSSGANVLTFGAGSRLTVL.

The CDR3 here is CASSLPGQASGYTF. The CDR3 DNA sequence: TGTGCCAGCAGCCTGCCGGGACAGGCCTCCGGCTACACCTTC. The rearrangement links TRBV7-3 to TRBJ1-2, with 8 positions matching TRBD1. There are 14 residues in the CDR3. V was clipped by 5 bases and J by 8 bases; unmatched bases: 10. Germline V gene lookup returns CDR1 SGHTA and CDR2 FQGTGA.

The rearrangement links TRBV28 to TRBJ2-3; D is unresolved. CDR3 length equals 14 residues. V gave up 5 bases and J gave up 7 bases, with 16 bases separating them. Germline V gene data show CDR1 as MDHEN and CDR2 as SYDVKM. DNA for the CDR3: TGTGCCAGCAGTCCGCCCCCTGGAGCAAATACGCAGTATTTT. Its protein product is CASSPPPGANTQYF.

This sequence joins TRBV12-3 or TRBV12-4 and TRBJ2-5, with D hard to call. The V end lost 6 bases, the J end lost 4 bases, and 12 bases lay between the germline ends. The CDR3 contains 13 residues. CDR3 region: CASSIQVAETQYF. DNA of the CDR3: TGTGCCAGCAGCATTCAAGTGGCAGAGACCCAGTACTTC.

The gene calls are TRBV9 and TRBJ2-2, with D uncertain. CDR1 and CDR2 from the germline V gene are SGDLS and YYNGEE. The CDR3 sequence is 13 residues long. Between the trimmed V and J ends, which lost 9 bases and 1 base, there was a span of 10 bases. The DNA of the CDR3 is TGTGCCACCGGGTCGGGGAACACCGGGGAGCTGTTTTTT. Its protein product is CATGSGNTGELFF.

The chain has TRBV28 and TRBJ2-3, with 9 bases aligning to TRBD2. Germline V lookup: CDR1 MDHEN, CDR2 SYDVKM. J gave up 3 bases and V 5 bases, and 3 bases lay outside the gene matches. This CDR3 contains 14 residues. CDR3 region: CASSPSGKTDTQYF. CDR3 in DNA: TGTGCCAGCAGTCCTAGCGGGAAGACAGATACGCAGTATTTT. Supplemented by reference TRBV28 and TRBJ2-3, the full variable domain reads DVKVTQSSRYLVKRTGEKVFLECVQDMDHENMFWYRQDPGLGLRLIYFSYDVKMKEKGDIPEGYSVSREKKERFSLILESASTNQTSMYLCASSPSGKTDTQYFGPGTRLTVL.

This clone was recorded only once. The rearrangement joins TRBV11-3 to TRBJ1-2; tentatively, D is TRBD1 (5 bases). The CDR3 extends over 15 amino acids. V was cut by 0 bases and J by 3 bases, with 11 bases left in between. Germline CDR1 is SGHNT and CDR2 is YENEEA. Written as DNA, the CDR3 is TGTGCCAGCAGCTTAGATACGGGGGATGACTATGGCTACACCTTC. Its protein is CASSLDTGDDYGYTF.

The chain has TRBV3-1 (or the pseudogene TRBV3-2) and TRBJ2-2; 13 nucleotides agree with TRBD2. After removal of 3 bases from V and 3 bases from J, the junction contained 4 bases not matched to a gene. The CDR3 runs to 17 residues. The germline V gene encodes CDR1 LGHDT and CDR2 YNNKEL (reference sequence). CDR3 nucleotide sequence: TGTGCCAGCAGCCAGGGACTAGCGGGGCGCCACACCGGGGAGCTGTTTTTT. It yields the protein CASSQGLAGRHTGELFF.

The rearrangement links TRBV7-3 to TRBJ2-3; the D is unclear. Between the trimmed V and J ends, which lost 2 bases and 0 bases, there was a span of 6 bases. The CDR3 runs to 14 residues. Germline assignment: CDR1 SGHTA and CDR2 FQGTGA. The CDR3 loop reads CASSLLGSTDTQYF. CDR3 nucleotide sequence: TGTGCCAGCAGCTTACTAGGCAGCACAGATACGCAGTATTTT. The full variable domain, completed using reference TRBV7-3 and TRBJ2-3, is GAGVSQTPSNKVTEKGKYVELRCDPISGHTALYWYRQSLGQGPEFLIYFQGTGAADDSGLPNDRFFAVRPEGSVSTLKIQRTERGDSAVYLCASSLLGSTDTQYFGPGTRLTVL.

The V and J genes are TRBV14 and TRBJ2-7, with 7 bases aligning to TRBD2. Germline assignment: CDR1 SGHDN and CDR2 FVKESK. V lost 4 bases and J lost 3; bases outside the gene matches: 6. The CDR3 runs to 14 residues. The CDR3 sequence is CASSLGGEIYEQYF. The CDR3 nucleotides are TGTGCCAGCAGCCTGGGGGGGGAAATCTACGAGCAGTACTTC.

The CDR3 DNA is TGCAGCGCCTCCACGCAGGGATTCGGAAACACCATATATTTT. This codes for CSASTQGFGNTIYF. The V gene is TRBV29-1, the J gene TRBJ1-3, with D maybe TRBD1 (5 bases). The CDR3 extends over 14 amino acids. Per germline, CDR1 SQVTM and CDR2 ANQGSEA. Trimming shortened V by 7 bases and J by 4 bases, and 17 bases separated the two germline ends.

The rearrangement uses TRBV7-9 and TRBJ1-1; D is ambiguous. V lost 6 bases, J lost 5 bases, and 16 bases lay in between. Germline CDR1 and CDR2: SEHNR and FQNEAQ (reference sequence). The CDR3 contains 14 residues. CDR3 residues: CASSPSVTLTEAFF. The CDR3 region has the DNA TGTGCCAGCAGTCCATCAGTAACCTTAACTGAAGCTTTCTTT.

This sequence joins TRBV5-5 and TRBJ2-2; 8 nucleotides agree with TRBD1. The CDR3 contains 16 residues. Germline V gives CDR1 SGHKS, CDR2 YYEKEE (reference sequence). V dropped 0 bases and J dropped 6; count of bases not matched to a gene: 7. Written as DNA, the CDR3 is TGTGCCAGCAGCTTGGGACAGGGGAGTCGGGCCGGGGAGCTGTTTTTT. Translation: CASSLGQGSRAGELFF. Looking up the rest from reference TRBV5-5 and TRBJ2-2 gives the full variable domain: DAGVTQSPTHLIKTRGQQVTLRCSPISGHKSVSWYQQVLGQGPQFIFQYYEKEERGRGNFPDRFSARQFPNYSSELNVNALLLGDSALYLCASSLGQGSRAGELFFGEGSRLTVL.

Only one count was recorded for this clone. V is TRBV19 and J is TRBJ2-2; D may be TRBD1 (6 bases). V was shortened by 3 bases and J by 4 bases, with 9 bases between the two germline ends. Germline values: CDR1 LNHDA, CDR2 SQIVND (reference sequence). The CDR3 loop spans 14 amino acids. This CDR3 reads CASSIGDITGELFF. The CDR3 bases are TGTGCCAGTAGTATCGGGGACATCACCGGGGAGCTGTTTTTT.

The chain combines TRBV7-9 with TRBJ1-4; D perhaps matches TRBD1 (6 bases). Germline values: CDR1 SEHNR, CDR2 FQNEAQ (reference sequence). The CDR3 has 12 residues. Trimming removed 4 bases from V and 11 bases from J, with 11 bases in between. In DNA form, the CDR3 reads TGTGCCAGCAGCTCTACAGGGTTTAAACTGTTTTTT. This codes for CASSSTGFKLFF.

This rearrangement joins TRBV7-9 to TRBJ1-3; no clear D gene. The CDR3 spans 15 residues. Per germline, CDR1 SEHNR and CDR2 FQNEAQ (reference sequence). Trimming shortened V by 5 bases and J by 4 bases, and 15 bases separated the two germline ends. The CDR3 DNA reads TGTGCCAGCAGCCTAGACGGGATCCAGGGAAACACCATATATTTT. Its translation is CASSLDGIQGNTIYF.

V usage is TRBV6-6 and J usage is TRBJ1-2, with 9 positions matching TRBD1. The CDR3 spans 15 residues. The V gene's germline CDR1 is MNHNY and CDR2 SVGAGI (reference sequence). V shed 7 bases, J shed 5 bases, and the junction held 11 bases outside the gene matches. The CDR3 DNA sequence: TGTGCCAGCACCACCACCCAAGGACAGGGGTATGGCTACACCTTC. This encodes CASTTTQGQGYGYTF.

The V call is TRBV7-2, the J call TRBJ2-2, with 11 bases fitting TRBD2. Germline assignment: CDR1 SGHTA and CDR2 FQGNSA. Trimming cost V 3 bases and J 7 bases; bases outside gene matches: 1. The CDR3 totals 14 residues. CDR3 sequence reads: CASSFLAGGGELFF. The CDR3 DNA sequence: TGTGCCAGCAGCTTTCTAGCGGGGGGCGGGGAGCTGTTTTTT.

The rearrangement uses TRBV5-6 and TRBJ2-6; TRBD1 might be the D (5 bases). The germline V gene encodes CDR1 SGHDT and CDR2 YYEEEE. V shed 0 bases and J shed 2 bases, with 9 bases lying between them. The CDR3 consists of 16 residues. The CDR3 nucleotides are TGTGCCAGCAGCTTGGGGCTCAGGGCTGGGGCCAACGTCCTGACTTTC. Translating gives CASSLGLRAGANVLTF.

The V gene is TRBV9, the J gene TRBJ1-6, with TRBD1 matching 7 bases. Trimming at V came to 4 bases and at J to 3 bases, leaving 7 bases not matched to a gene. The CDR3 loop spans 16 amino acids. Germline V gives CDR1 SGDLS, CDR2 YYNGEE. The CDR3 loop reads CASSHGTAYYNSPLHF. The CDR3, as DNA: TGTGCCAGCAGCCATGGGACAGCCTACTATAATTCACCCCTCCACTTT. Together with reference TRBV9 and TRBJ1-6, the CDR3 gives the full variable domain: DSGVTQTPKHLITATGQRVTLRCSPRSGDLSVYWYQQSLDQGLQFLIQYYNGEERAKGNILERFSAQQFPDLHSELNLSSLELGDSALYFCASSHGTAYYNSPLHFGNGTRLTVT.

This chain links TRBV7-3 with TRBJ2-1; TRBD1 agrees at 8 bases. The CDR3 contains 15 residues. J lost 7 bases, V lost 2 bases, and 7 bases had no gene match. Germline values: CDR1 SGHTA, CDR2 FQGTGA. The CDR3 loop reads CASSLLPGQDNEQFF. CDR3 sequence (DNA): TGTGCCAGCAGCTTACTACCGGGACAGGATAATGAGCAGTTCTTC. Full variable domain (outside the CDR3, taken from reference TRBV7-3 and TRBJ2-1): GAGVSQTPSNKVTEKGKYVELRCDPISGHTALYWYRQSLGQGPEFLIYFQGTGAADDSGLPNDRFFAVRPEGSVSTLKIQRTERGDSAVYLCASSLLPGQDNEQFFGPGTRLTVL.

The DNA of the CDR3 is TGTGCCAGCAGTCCCGGCAGGGGACAGGGGCCCGCCGGGGAGCTGTTTTTT. It codes for CASSPGRGQGPAGELFF. The rearrangement links TRBV27 to TRBJ2-2, with 10 bases aligning to TRBD1. V lost 5 bases to trimming and J lost 6 bases; unmatched junction nucleotides: 12. This CDR3 contains 17 residues. Germline CDR1 is MNHEY and CDR2 is SMNVEV (reference sequence).

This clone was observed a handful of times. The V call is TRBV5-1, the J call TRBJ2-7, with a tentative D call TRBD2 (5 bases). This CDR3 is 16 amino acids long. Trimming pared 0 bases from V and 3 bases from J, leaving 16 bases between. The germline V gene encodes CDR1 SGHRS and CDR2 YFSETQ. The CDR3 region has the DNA TGCGCCAGCAGCTTGGCCACCCCCTCACGGGGCTACGAGCAGTACTTC. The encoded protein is CASSLATPSRGYEQYF.

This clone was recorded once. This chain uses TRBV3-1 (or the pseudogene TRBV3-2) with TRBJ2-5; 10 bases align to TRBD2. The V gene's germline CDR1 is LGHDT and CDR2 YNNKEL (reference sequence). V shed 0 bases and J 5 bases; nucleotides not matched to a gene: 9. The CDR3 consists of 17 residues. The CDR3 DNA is TGTGCCAGCAGCCAAGATCTCACTAGCGGGGCGGGGGAGACCCAGTACTTC. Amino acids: CASSQDLTSGAGETQYF.

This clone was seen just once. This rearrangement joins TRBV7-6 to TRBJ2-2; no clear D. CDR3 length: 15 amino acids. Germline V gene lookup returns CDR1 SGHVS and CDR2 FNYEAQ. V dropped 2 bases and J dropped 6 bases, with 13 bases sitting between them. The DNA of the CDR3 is TGTGCCAGCAGCTTATCTCCCCCGACTGCCGGGGAGCTGTTTTTT. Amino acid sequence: CASSLSPPTAGELFF.

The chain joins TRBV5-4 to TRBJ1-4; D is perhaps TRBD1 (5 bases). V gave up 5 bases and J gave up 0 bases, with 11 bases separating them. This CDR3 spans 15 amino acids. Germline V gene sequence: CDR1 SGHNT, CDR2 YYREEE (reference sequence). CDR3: CASSQGKPTNEKLFF. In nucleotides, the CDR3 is TGTGCCAGCAGTCAGGGCAAGCCAACTAATGAAAAACTGTTTTTT. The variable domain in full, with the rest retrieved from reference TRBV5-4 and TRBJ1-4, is ETGVTQSPTHLIKTRGQQVTLRCSSQSGHNTVSWYQQALGQGPQFIFQYYREEENGRGNFPPRFSGLQFPNYSSELNVNALELDDSALYLCASSQGKPTNEKLFFGSGTQLSVL.